A selection of T cell receptor beta chains follows, all from one sample in a study of monozygotic twins with inflammatory bowel disease. TCRdb re-called the 5' RACE reads, yielding one record per CDR3 amino acid sequence without DNA. The sample data list some 150,000 distinct CDR3 sequences. Sequenced: blood. The receptors come from a human donor with ulcerative colitis or Crohn's disease, or a healthy co-twin of an affected twin (not recorded which). Both conserved end residues are part of each CDR3. The order of the fields is clone size, V gene, J gene, CDR3 length, CDR3 protein. Clone size appears in some rows only: once, few, many, or a class for an expanded clone.

size: NA
V: TRBV9
J: TRBJ1-2
length: 16
CDR3: CASSEWIPDRGLDYTF

size: NA
V: TRBV12-3/TRBV12-4
J: TRBJ2-1
length: 22
CDR3: CASSFHAKSFGTSGPTYNEQFF

size: NA
V: TRBV20-1
J: TRBJ1-4
length: 15
CDR3: CSALGPTGTNEKLFF

size: NA
V: TRBV6-1
J: TRBJ2-7
length: 12
CDR3: CASSYEAYEQYF

size: NA
V: TRBV20-1
J: TRBJ2-1
length: 12
CDR3: CSARGLAPEQFF

size: NA
V: TRBV20-1
J: TRBJ2-4
length: 12
CDR3: CSASSGRNIQYF

size: NA
V: TRBV5-1
J: TRBJ1-6
length: 15
CDR3: CASSLGQGASSPLHF

size: NA
V: TRBV5-1
J: TRBJ2-2
length: 15
CDR3: CASRTTSANTGELFF

size: NA
V: TRBV28
J: TRBJ2-7
length: 15
CDR3: CALRGLAGASYKQYF

size: NA
V: TRBV12-3/TRBV12-4
J: TRBJ2-5
length: 17
CDR3: CASSFRTSGRGQETQYF

size: NA
V: TRBV12-3/TRBV12-4
J: TRBJ1-2
length: 15
CDR3: CASSLIQQLSDGYTF

size: NA
V: TRBV24-1
J: TRBJ2-7
length: 16
CDR3: CATSDGLFRGPYEQYF

size: NA
V: TRBV18
J: TRBJ1-5
length: 14
CDR3: CASSGDSKNQPQHF

size: NA
V: TRBV10-3
J: TRBJ2-3
length: 15
CDR3: CAISGWEIGTDTQYF

size: NA
V: TRBV7-3
J: TRBJ2-2
length: 15
CDR3: CASSPPGQGTGELFF

size: medium-sized
V: TRBV20-1
J: TRBJ2-1
length: 14
CDR3: CSATEGGSHNEQFF

size: NA
V: TRBV6-2/TRBV6-3
J: TRBJ2-1
length: 15
CDR3: CASSYPTSGRGEQFF

size: NA
V: TRBV28
J: TRBJ1-1
length: 14
CDR3: CASRSGGGYTEAFF

size: NA
V: TRBV11-2
J: TRBJ1-6
length: 14
CDR3: CASSSRQGFSPLHF

size: NA
V: TRBV2
J: TRBJ1-5
length: 13
CDR3: CASGRGSGQPQHF

size: NA
V: TRBV5-1
J: TRBJ2-1
length: 14
CDR3: CASSFGGWQGEQFF

size: NA
V: TRBV27
J: TRBJ1-5
length: 15
CDR3: CASSLTGTGNQPQHF

size: NA
V: TRBV7-2
J: TRBJ2-7
length: 15
CDR3: CASSGTSAPSYEQYF

size: NA
V: TRBV5-6
J: TRBJ1-5
length: 17
CDR3: CASSLGAGGSSNQPQHF

size: NA
V: TRBV4-1
J: TRBJ2-1
length: 13
CDR3: CASSQYLLGEQFF

size: NA
V: TRBV7-2
J: TRBJ2-7
length: 13
CDR3: CASSPERGREQYF

size: NA
V: TRBV19
J: TRBJ2-7
length: 16
CDR3: CASRLDRDSSSYEQYF

size: NA
V: TRBV14
J: TRBJ2-3
length: 17
CDR3: CASSQGLAGDYTDTQYF

size: NA
V: TRBV5-1
J: TRBJ2-1
length: 14
CDR3: CASSSQLADNEQFF

size: NA
V: TRBV5-6
J: TRBJ2-3
length: 13
CDR3: CASSMPSTDTQYF

size: NA
V: TRBV27
J: TRBJ1-5
length: 17
CDR3: CASSLIGLQGSNQPQHF

size: medium-sized
V: TRBV7-8
J: TRBJ2-7
length: 15
CDR3: CASSLRQGPSYEQYF

size: NA
V: TRBV2
J: TRBJ2-7
length: 18
CDR3: CASSEALSGLAAFYEQYF

size: NA
V: TRBV6-1
J: TRBJ1-1
length: 13
CDR3: CASSEKGNTEAFF

size: NA
V: TRBV12-3/TRBV12-4
J: TRBJ2-5
length: 14
CDR3: CASIRAGGYETQYF

size: NA
V: TRBV7-9
J: TRBJ1-5
length: 16
CDR3: CASSLDGIASNQPQHF

size: NA
V: TRBV20-1
J: TRBJ1-5
length: 13
CDR3: CSAREQENQPQHF

size: NA
V: TRBV28
J: TRBJ1-2
length: 15
CDR3: CASSLVGPRGYGYTF

size: NA
V: TRBV27
J: TRBJ1-6
length: 13
CDR3: CASRDIGWAPLHF

size: NA
V: TRBV20-1
J: TRBJ2-5
length: 14
CDR3: CSARGRSYQETQYF

size: NA
V: TRBV19
J: TRBJ2-6
length: 15
CDR3: CASSTWGAGANVLTF

size: NA
V: TRBV20-1
J: TRBJ1-5
length: 13
CDR3: CSALKTGDQPQHF

size: NA
V: TRBV18
J: TRBJ2-7
length: 17
CDR3: CASSPLSGTGISYEQYF

size: NA
V: TRBV5-5
J: TRBJ2-1
length: 15
CDR3: CASSLGPFPYNEQFF

size: NA
V: TRBV28
J: TRBJ1-5
length: 17
CDR3: CASSLYGTGGRNQPQHF

size: NA
V: TRBV24-1
J: TRBJ2-5
length: 14
CDR3: CATSDAGSQETQYF

size: NA
V: TRBV20-1
J: TRBJ2-7
length: 14
CDR3: CSARGGKGAYEQYF

size: NA
V: TRBV20-1
J: TRBJ1-1
length: 16
CDR3: CSARVIQGNEGLEAFF

size: NA
V: TRBV6-4
J: TRBJ2-3
length: 15
CDR3: CASSDSLSGTDTQYF

size: NA
V: TRBV20-1
J: TRBJ1-5
length: 15
CDR3: CSARVSTDSNQPQHF

size: NA
V: TRBV20-1
J: TRBJ1-5
length: 14
CDR3: CSARDPGLSQPQHF